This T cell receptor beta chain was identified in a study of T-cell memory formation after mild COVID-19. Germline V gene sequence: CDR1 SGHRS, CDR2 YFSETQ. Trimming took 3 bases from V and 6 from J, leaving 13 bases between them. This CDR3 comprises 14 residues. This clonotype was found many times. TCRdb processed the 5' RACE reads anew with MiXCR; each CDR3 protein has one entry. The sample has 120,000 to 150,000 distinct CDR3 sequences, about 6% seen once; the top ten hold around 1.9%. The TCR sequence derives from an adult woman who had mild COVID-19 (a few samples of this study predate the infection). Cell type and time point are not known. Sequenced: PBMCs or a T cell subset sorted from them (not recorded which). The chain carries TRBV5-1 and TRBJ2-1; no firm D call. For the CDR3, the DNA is TGCGCCAGCAGCTCCGCTTCGACCATCAATGAGCAGTTCTTC. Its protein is CASSSASTINEQFF.